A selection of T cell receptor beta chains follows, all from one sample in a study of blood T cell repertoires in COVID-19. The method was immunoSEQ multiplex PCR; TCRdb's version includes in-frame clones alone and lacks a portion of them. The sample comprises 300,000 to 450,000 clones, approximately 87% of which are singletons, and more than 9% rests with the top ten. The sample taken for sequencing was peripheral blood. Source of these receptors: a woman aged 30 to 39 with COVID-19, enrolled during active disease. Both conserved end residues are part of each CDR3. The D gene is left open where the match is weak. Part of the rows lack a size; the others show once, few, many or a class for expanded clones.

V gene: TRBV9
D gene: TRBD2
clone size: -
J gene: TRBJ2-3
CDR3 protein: CASNPRGGDTDTQYF
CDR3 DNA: TGTGCCAGCAACCCCCGGGGGGGGGACACAGATACGCAGTATTTT

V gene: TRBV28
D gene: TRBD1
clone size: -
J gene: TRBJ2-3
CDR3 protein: CASSFGQGGDTQYF
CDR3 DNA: TGTGCCAGCAGTTTCGGACAGGGGGGAGATACGCAGTATTTT

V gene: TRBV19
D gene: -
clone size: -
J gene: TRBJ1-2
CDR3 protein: CASSSPAAQYYGYTF
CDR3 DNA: TGTGCCAGTTCTTCCCCGGCGGCCCAGTACTATGGCTACACCTTC

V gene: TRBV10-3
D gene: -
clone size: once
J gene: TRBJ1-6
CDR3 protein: CAISEARGAGGSPLHF
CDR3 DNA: TGTGCCATCAGTGAGGCCCGGGGAGCGGGTGGTTCACCCCTCCACTTT

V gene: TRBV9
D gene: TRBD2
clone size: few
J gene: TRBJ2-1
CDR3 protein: CASSAPFAGGRNEQFF
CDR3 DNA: TGTGCCAGCAGCGCCCCCTTTGCGGGAGGGCGGAATGAGCAGTTCTTC

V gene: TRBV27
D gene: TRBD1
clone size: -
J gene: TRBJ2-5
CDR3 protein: CASSLKRRTGRQETQYF
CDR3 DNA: TGTGCCAGCAGTTTAAAAAGGAGGACAGGGAGGCAAGAGACCCAGTACTTC

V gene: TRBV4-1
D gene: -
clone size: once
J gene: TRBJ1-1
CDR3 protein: CASSQVTRPGTEAFF
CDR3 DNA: TGCGCCAGCAGCCAAGTCACGAGGCCCGGCACTGAAGCTTTCTTT

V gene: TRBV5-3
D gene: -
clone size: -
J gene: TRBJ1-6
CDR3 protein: CARSLGPNYNSPLHF
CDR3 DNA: TGTGCCAGAAGCTTGGGGCCCAACTATAATTCACCCCTCCACTTT

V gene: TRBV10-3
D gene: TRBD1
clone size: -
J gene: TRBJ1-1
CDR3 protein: CAISRQGSTEAFF
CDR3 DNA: TGTGCCATCAGTCGACAGGGGAGCACTGAAGCTTTCTTT

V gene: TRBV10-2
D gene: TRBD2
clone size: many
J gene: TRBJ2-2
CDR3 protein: CASSLAGASGELFF
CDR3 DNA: TGCGCCAGCAGCCTAGCGGGAGCATCCGGGGAGCTGTTTTTT

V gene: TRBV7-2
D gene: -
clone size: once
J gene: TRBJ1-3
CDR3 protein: CASSLGSSGNTIYF
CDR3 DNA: TGTGCCAGCAGCTTGGGCAGCTCTGGAAACACCATATATTTT

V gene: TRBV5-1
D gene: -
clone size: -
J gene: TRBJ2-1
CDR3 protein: CASSLGGNEQFF
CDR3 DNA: TGCGCCAGCAGCTTAGGGGGCAATGAGCAGTTCTTC

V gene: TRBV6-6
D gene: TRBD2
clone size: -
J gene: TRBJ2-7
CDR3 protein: CASSLTLPVGGYEQYF
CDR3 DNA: TGTGCCAGCAGTCTTACCCTTCCCGTGGGGGGGTACGAGCAGTACTTC

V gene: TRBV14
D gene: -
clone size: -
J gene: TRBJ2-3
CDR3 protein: CASSQPRDRTTQYF
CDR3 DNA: TGTGCCAGCAGCCAACCCAGGGATAGGACTACGCAGTATTTT

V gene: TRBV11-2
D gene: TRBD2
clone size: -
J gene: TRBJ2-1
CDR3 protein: CASSLEIAGGPNNEQFF
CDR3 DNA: TGTGCCAGCAGCTTGGAAATAGCGGGAGGGCCAAACAATGAGCAGTTCTTC

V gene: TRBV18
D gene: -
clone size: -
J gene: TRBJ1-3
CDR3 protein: CASSLLFGNTIYF
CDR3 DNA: TGTGCCAGCTCACTCCTCTTTGGAAACACCATATATTTT

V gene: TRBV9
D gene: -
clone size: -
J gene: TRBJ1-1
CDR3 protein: CASSVAEGNTEAFF
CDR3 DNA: TGTGCCAGCAGCGTAGCGGAGGGGAACACTGAAGCTTTCTTT

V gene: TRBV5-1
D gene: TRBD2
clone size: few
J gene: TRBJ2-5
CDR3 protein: CASSLGSSGLQETQYF
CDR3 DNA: TGCGCCAGCAGCTTGGGTTCTAGCGGGCTCCAAGAGACCCAGTACTTC

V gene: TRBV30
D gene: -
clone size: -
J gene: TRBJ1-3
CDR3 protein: CAWSGTDSGNTIYF
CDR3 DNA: TGTGCCTGGAGTGGGACAGACTCTGGAAACACCATATATTTT

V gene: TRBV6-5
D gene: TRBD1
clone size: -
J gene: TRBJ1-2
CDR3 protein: CASSIGQANYGYTF
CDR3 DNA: TGTGCCAGCAGTATCGGACAGGCTAACTATGGCTACACCTTC

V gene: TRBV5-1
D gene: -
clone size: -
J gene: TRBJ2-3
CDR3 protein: CASRGDNTDTQYF
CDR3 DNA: TGCGCCAGCAGGGGGGACAACACAGATACGCAGTATTTT

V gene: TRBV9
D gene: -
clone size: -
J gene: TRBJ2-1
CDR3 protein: CASSSLLGDNEQFF
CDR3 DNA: TGTGCCAGCAGCTCCCTTCTAGGGGACAATGAGCAGTTCTTC

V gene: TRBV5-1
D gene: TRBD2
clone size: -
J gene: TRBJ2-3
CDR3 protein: CASSLGARLAGRADTQYF
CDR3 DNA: TGCGCCAGCAGCTTGGGAGCGCGGCTAGCGGGAAGGGCAGATACGCAGTATTTT

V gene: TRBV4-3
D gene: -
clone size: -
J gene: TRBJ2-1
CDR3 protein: CASSQDLGRGWNEQFF
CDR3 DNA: TGCGCCAGCAGCCAAGATCTGGGACGGGGGTGGAATGAGCAGTTCTTC

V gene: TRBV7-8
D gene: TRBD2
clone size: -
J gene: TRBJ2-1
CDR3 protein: CASSLSGGTSGYNEQFF
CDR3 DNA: TGTGCCAGCAGCCTCTCAGGGGGGACTAGCGGTTACAATGAGCAGTTCTTC

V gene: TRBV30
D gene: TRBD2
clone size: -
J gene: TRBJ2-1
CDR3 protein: CAWSLIAGGVINEQFF
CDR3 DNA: TGTGCCTGGAGTCTTATAGCGGGAGGGGTAATTAATGAGCAGTTCTTC

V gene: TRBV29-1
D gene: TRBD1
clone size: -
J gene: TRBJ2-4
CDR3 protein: CSAEDRGRNIQYF
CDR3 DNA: TGCAGCGCCGAGGACAGGGGGAGAAACATTCAGTACTTC

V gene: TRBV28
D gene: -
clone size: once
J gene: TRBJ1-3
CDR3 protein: CASSFGGIGNTIYF
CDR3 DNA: TGTGCCAGCAGTTTCGGGGGAATCGGAAACACCATATATTTT

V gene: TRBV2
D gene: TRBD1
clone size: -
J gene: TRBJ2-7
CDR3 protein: CASSAKDRPHEQYF
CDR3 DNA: TGTGCCAGCAGTGCCAAGGACAGGCCACACGAGCAGTACTTC

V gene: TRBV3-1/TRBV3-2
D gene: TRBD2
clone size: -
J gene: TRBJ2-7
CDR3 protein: CASSQTRGGRYEQYF
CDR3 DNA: TGTGCCAGCAGCCAAACCCGGGGAGGGCGCTACGAGCAGTACTTC

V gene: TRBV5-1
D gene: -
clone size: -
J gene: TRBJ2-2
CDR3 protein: CASSDRPGDTGELFF
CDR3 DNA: TGCGCCAGCAGCGACCGCCCGGGTGACACCGGGGAGCTGTTTTTT

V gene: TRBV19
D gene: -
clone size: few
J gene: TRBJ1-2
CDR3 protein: CASSMAGVSGYTF
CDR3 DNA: TGTGCCAGTAGTATGGCAGGGGTTAGTGGCTACACCTTC

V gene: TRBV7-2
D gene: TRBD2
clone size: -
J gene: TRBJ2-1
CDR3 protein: CASSTLGGTSGRVEQFF
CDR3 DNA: TGTGCCAGCAGCACGTTAGGCGGGACTAGCGGGAGGGTTGAGCAGTTCTTC

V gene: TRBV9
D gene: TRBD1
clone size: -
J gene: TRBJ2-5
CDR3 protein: CASSLEWDSVPQETQYF
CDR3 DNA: TGTGCCAGCAGCCTAGAATGGGACAGCGTTCCCCAAGAGACCCAGTACTTC

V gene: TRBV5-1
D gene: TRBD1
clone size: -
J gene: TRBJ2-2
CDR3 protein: CASSLTGKDTGELFF
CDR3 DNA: TGCGCCAGCAGCCTGACAGGGAAGGACACCGGGGAGCTGTTTTTT

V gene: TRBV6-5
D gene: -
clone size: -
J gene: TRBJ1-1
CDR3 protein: CASSYTGDMNTEAFF
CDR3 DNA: TGTGCCAGCAGTTATACAGGCGACATGAACACTGAAGCTTTCTTT

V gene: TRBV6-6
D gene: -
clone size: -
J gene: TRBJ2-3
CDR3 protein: CASTWDIESTDTQYF
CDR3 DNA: TGTGCCAGCACATGGGACATCGAAAGCACAGATACGCAGTATTTT

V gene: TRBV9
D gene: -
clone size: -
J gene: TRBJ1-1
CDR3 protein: CASSVEARGNEAFF
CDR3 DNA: TGTGCCAGCAGCGTAGAGGCAAGGGGAAACGAAGCTTTCTTT

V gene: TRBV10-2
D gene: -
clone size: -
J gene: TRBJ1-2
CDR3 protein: CASSEQGSRAYTF
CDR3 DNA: TGCGCCAGCAGTGAGCAGGGGAGCAGGGCCTACACCTTC

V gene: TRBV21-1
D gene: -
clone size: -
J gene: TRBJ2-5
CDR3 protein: CASILTGPRETQYF
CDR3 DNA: TGTGCCAGCATCTTGACAGGACCGAGGGAGACCCAGTACTTC

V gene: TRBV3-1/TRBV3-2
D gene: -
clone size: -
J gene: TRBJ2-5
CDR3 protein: CASSQLQETQYF
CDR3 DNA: TGTGCCAGCAGCCAACTCCAAGAGACCCAGTACTTC

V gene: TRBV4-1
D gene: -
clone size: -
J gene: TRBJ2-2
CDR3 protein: CASSQDLPGRNTGELFF
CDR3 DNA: TGCGCCAGCAGCCAAGATCTCCCGGGTAGGAACACCGGGGAGCTGTTTTTT